This TCR beta chain was retrieved from a study of T cell repertoires in cytomegalovirus infection. General study points: In two of eight donors, the top clonotype was HLA-C-restricted CMV-specific.

TCRdb analysed the reads with MiXCR anew, one entry per CDR3 protein. Found here are around 740,000 distinct CDR3 sequences, 35% to 40% of them singletons; the top ten hold 2.5% to 3%. J gave up 0 bases and V 5 bases, and 3 bases lay outside the gene matches. Germline CDR1 and CDR2: DFQATT and SNEGSKA (reference sequence). CDR3 length equals 13 residues. Note on this clonotype: As yet, its antigen is unknown.

The sample taken for sequencing was PBMCs. The sequence derives from a human donor in good health (CMV status not recorded). Some clones in this sample may be carry-over from other donors' samples. The rearrangement uses TRBV20-1 and TRBJ1-2, with 7 bases aligning to TRBD1. CDR3 sequence reads: CSALDRANYGYTF. DNA of the CDR3: TGCAGTGCTCTCGACAGGGCTAACTATGGCTACACCTTC.